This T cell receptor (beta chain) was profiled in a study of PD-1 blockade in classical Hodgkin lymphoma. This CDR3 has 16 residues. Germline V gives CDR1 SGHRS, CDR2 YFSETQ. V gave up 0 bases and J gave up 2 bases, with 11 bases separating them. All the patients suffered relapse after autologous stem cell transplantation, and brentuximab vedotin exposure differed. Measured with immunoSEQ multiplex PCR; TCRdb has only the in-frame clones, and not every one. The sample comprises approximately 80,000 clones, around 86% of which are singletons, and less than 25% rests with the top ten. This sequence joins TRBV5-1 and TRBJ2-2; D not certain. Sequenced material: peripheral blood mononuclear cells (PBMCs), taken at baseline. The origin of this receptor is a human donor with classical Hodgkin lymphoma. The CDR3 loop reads CASSLGEGENTGELFF. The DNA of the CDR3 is TGCGCCAGCAGCTTGGGGGAAGGAGAAAACACCGGGGAGCTGTTTTTT.